A selection of T cell receptor beta chains follows, all from one sample in a study of OX40 agonist ivuxolimab in advanced cancers. Here immunoSEQ multiplex PCR was the method, and the copy in TCRdb shows in-frame clones only, minus some. Seen here are about 110,000 clones, about nine tenths observed once, and the top ten hold about 0.48%. Source: CD4+ or CD8+ T cells sorted from blood, taken in a trial of the OX40 agonist ivuxolimab. The receptor source for this set is an adult with an advanced solid tumor such as melanoma, head and neck, liver or kidney cancer. The CDR3 runs from the conserved cysteine through the conserved F or W. Fields, in order: V gene, J gene, clone size, D gene, CDR3 protein, CDR3 DNA. The D gene is left open where the match is weak. Size is stated for part of the rows, as once, few or many counts, or as a class when the clone is expanded.

TRBV28	TRBJ1-2	.	.	CASYTGTGYTF	TGTGCCAGCTATACCGGGACGGGCTACACCTTC
TRBV19	TRBJ2-1	.	TRBD1	CASRPGQGMDEQFF	TGTGCCAGTAGGCCGGGACAGGGCATGGATGAGCAGTTCTTC
TRBV5-1	TRBJ2-2	.	.	CASRALEGSTGELFF	TGCGCCAGCCGTGCCCTTGAGGGTAGCACCGGGGAGCTGTTTTTT
TRBV9	TRBJ1-4	.	TRBD1	CASSLRDSYNEKLFF	TGTGCCAGCAGCCTCCGGGACAGTTATAATGAAAAACTGTTTTTT
TRBV28	TRBJ2-7	.	.	CASFSRDGSYEQYF	TGTGCCAGCTTTTCTCGGGACGGTTCCTACGAGCAGTACTTC
TRBV6-1	TRBJ2-4	.	.	CASHPGHLSKNIQYF	TGTGCCAGTCACCCGGGACACCTCTCCAAAAACATTCAGTACTTC
TRBV7-2	TRBJ1-2	.	.	CASSLFIAGRGSNYGYTF	TGTGCCAGCAGCTTATTTATAGCTGGTCGGGGGTCTAACTATGGCTACACCTTC
TRBV23-1	TRBJ2-7	once	TRBD1	CASSASPTGDSYEQYF	TGCGCCAGCAGTGCATCCCCCACAGGGGACTCCTACGAGCAGTACTTC
TRBV7-2	TRBJ2-7	.	.	CASTTGTGAYEQYF	TGTGCCAGCACCACCGGGACGGGGGCCTACGAGCAGTACTTC
TRBV5-8	TRBJ2-1	.	.	CASSLAIGGTFYNEQFF	TGTGCCAGCAGCTTGGCCATTGGTGGGACGTTCTACAATGAGCAGTTCTTC
TRBV28	TRBJ2-2	.	.	CASSFGQATGELFF	TGTGCCAGCAGTTTTGGGCAGGCCACCGGGGAGCTGTTTTTT
TRBV27	TRBJ2-1	few	TRBD2	CASSSPQRGYNEQFF	TGTGCCAGCAGTTCGCCCCAGCGGGGTTACAATGAGCAGTTCTTC
TRBV18	TRBJ1-4	.	.	CASSPPVQNEKLFF	TGTGCCAGCTCACCACCGGTACAGAATGAAAAACTGTTTTTT
TRBV4-3	TRBJ1-3	.	TRBD1	CASSQQTGTGNTIYF	TGCGCCAGCAGCCAACAGACAGGGACAGGAAACACCATATATTTT
TRBV28	TRBJ2-7	.	.	CASRPEALPDEQYF	TGTGCCAGCAGACCCGAGGCACTTCCGGACGAGCAGTACTTC
TRBV7-2	TRBJ2-5	.	.	CASSQSGAGETQYF	TGTGCCAGCAGCCAGTCAGGGGCGGGCGAGACCCAGTACTTC
TRBV27	TRBJ1-5	.	.	CASSPLSEGEGQPQHF	TGTGCCAGCAGTCCGCTGAGTGAAGGGGAAGGTCAGCCCCAGCATTTT
TRBV4-3	TRBJ2-5	.	TRBD2	CASSQDLRLAGGNQETQYF	TGCGCCAGCAGCCAAGATTTAAGACTAGCGGGGGGGAACCAAGAGACCCAGTACTTC
TRBV2	TRBJ2-2	.	.	CASSASLGLTNTGELFF	TGTGCCAGCAGTGCTAGCCTAGGGCTGACGAACACCGGGGAGCTGTTTTTT
TRBV11-2	TRBJ2-1	.	TRBD2	CASSLERRGGWVEQFF	TGTGCCAGCAGCTTAGAACGGCGGGGAGGGTGGGTTGAGCAGTTCTTC
TRBV28	TRBJ2-2	.	.	CASSSWVLGELFF	TGTGCCAGCAGCTCGTGGGTACTCGGGGAGCTGTTTTTT
TRBV28	TRBJ1-2	.	.	CASSAIGGEKVGYTF	TGTGCCAGCAGTGCCATAGGGGGGGAAAAAGTTGGCTACACCTTC
TRBV5-1	TRBJ2-7	.	.	CASSLNPYEQYF	TGCGCCAGCAGCTTGAACCCCTACGAGCAGTACTTC
TRBV30	TRBJ1-1	.	TRBD1	CAWSRTGLTEAFF	TGTGCCTGGAGTCGGACAGGGCTCACTGAAGCTTTCTTT
TRBV4-2	TRBJ2-3	.	TRBD2	CASSHQLGASGGQSTDTQYF	TGTGCCAGCAGCCACCAGCTAGGAGCTAGCGGGGGTCAGAGCACAGATACGCAGTATTTT
TRBV7-2	TRBJ2-2	.	TRBD1	CASSYRRTGGIYTGELFF	TGTGCCAGCAGCTACAGACGGACAGGGGGCATTTACACCGGGGAGCTGTTTTTT
TRBV2	TRBJ2-7	.	.	CASRGTLTYEQYF	TGTGCCAGCAGAGGGACACTAACCTACGAGCAGTACTTC
TRBV11-2	TRBJ2-2	.	TRBD1	CASSITGTGEGAGELFF	TGTGCCAGCAGCATCACCGGGACAGGGGAGGGTGCCGGGGAGCTGTTTTTT
TRBV2	TRBJ2-5	.	.	CASTSGPGTQYF	TGTGCCTCCACATCGGGACCGGGGACCCAGTACTTC
TRBV7-2	TRBJ1-4	.	TRBD1	CASSLNGQGANEKLFF	TGTGCCAGCAGCTTAAATGGACAGGGGGCTAATGAAAAACTGTTTTTT
TRBV10-1	TRBJ2-3	.	.	CASSTASTDTQYF	TGCGCCAGCAGTACAGCTTCCACAGATACGCAGTATTTT
TRBV7-2	TRBJ1-4	once	.	CASSPYVRSNEKLFF	TGTGCCAGCAGCCCGTACGTTCGTTCTAATGAAAAACTGTTTTTT
TRBV5-1	TRBJ1-2	.	.	CASSLAQAQTAYGYTF	TGCGCCAGCAGCTTGGCCCAAGCCCAGACCGCCTATGGCTACACCTTC
TRBV28	TRBJ2-3	.	TRBD1	CASSPQTGTDTQYF	TGTGCCAGCAGTCCTCAGACAGGGACGGATACGCAGTATTTT
TRBV18	TRBJ2-5	.	.	CASSPPVEETQYF	TGTGCCAGCTCACCACCGGTAGAAGAGACCCAGTACTTC
TRBV27	TRBJ1-5	medium-sized	.	CASSWGVGNQPQHF	TGTGCCAGCAGCTGGGGGGTTGGCAATCAGCCCCAGCATTTT
TRBV18	TRBJ2-7	.	.	CASSPPKGSSSYEQYF	TGTGCCAGCTCACCACCGAAAGGATCGAGCTCCTACGAGCAGTACTTC
TRBV7-9	TRBJ2-7	.	TRBD2	CASSRGGRGNTYEQYF	TGTGCCAGCAGCCGCGGGGGGCGGGGGAACACCTACGAGCAGTACTTC
TRBV28	TRBJ1-3	.	TRBD1	CASTSSPGQANSGNTIYF	TGTGCCAGCACCAGCAGCCCAGGACAGGCGAACTCTGGAAACACCATATATTTT
TRBV2	TRBJ1-3	.	.	CASSESGYSGNTIYF	TGTGCCAGCAGTGAAAGCGGCTACTCTGGAAACACCATATATTTT
TRBV7-9	TRBJ1-1	.	TRBD1	CASSLSIVGQGNTEAFF	TGTGCCAGCAGCTTATCCATCGTGGGACAGGGTAACACTGAAGCTTTCTTT
TRBV18	TRBJ1-3	.	.	CASSEATTSGNTIYF	TGTGCCAGCTCAGAGGCCACTACGTCTGGAAACACCATATATTTT
TRBV7-9	TRBJ1-2	.	TRBD1	CASTTGAGYTF	TGTGCCAGCACAACAGGGGCTGGCTACACCTTC
TRBV23-1	TRBJ1-6	.	TRBD1	CASSQPFDRVDSPLHF	TGCGCCAGCAGTCAACCCTTCGACAGGGTAGATTCACCCCTCCACTTT
TRBV28	TRBJ1-2	.	TRBD1	CASSPWTGANYGYTF	TGTGCCAGCAGTCCCTGGACAGGCGCCAACTATGGCTACACCTTC
TRBV19	TRBJ2-1	.	TRBD2	CASSTSGGVLNEQFF	TGTGCCAGTAGTACTAGCGGGGGGGTACTCAATGAGCAGTTCTTC
TRBV7-2	TRBJ1-1	.	.	CASSYRQNTEAFF	TGTGCCAGCAGCTATCGACAGAACACTGAAGCTTTCTTT
TRBV28	TRBJ2-3	.	TRBD1	CASRGTGPDTQYF	TGTGCCAGCAGGGGGACAGGGCCAGATACGCAGTATTTT
TRBV5-1	TRBJ2-1	.	.	CASSFNPTSSYNEQFF	TGCGCCAGCAGCTTTAACCCAACGAGCTCCTACAATGAGCAGTTCTTC
TRBV10-2	TRBJ2-1	.	.	CASSERGREQFF	TGCGCCAGCAGTGAGAGAGGGAGGGAGCAGTTCTTC
TRBV20-1	TRBJ2-3	.	.	CSGTVGDTQYF	TGCAGTGGAACCGTTGGAGATACGCAGTATTTT
TRBV2	TRBJ2-3	.	.	CASRRDTNTDTQYF	TGTGCCAGCAGGAGGGACACGAACACAGATACGCAGTATTTT
TRBV30	TRBJ1-1	.	.	CAWSVAGGAFF	TGTGCCTGGAGTGTAGCGGGGGGAGCTTTCTTT
TRBV7-8	TRBJ2-7	.	TRBD2	CASSERTSGGDEQYF	TGTGCCAGCAGCGAACGGACTAGCGGGGGGGACGAGCAGTACTTC
TRBV7-2	TRBJ2-1	.	.	CASSPQFRVAYNEQFF	TGTGCCAGCAGCCCCCAGTTCAGGGTCGCCTACAATGAGCAGTTCTTC